This T cell receptor (beta chain) originates from a study of T cell responses to AZD1222 COVID-19 vaccine. Study findings and constraints: Baseline serostatus was positive in only six or seven AZD1222 recipients. Repertoires in all cases were sampled only once the peak T cell response had passed.

The CDR3 is 15 residues long. CDR1 and CDR2 (germline): MDHEN, SYDVKM. Trimming shortened V by 10 bases and J by 6 bases, and 22 bases separated the two germline ends. A few counts support this clone. Its antigen remains unidentified. The assay was immunoSEQ multiplex PCR, and TCRdb's table has in-frame clones only and misses some. The sample consists of roughly 75,000 clones, 84% of them appearing once. The chain uses TRBV28 and TRBJ1-5; D call uncertain. The origin of this receptor is an adult in good health. The source material was peripheral blood, sampled on day 0 of AZD1222 vaccination. CDR3 in DNA: TGTGCCACCCAACCCCTTTGGGGATCGGCTCAGCCCCAGCATTTT. Amino acids: CATQPLWGSAQPQHF.